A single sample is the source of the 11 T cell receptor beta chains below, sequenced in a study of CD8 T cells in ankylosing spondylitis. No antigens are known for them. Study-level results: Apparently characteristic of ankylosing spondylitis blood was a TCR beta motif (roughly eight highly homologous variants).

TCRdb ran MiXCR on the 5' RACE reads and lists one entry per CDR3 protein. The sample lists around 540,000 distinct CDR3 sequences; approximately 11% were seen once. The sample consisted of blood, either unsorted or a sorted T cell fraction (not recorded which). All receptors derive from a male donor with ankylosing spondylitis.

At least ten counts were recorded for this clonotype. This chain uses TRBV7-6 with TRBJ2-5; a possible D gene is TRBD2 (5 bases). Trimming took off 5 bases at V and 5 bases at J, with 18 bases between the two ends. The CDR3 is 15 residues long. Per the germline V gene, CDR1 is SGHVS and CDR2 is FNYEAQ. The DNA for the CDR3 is TGTGCCAGCAGCATTCGGAGAGGGTTTGGGGAGACCCAGTACTTC. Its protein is CASSIRRGFGETQYF.

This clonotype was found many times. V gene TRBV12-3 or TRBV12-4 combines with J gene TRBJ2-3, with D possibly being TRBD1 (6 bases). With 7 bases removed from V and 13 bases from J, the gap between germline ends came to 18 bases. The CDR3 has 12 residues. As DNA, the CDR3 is TGTGCCAGCACCTTGACAGGAGGCATTGAGTATTTT. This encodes CASTLTGGIEYF.

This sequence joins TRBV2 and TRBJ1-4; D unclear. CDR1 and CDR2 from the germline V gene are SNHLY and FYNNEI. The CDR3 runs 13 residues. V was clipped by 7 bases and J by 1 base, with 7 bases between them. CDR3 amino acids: CASTVLTNEKLFF. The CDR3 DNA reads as TGTGCCAGCACGGTCTTAACTAATGAAAAACTGTTTTTT.

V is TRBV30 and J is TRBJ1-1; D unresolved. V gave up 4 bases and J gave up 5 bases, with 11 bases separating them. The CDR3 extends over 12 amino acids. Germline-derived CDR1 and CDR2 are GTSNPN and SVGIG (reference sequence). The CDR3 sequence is CAWNPTGTEAFF. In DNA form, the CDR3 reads TGTGCCTGGAATCCCACTGGGACTGAAGCTTTCTTT.

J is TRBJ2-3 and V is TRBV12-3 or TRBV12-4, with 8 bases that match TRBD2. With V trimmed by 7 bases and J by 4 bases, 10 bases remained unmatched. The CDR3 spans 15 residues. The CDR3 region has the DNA TGTGCCAGCAAACTATGGACTAGCCCCCCAGATACGCAGTATTTT. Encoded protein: CASKLWTSPPDTQYF.

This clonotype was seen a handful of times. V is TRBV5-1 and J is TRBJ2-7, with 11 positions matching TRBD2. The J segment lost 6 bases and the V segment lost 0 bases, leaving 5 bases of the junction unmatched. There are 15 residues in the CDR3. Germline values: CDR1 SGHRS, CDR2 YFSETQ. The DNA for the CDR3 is TGCGCCAGCAGCTTGGCACTAGCGGGAGTGGGCGAGCAGTACTTC. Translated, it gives CASSLALAGVGEQYF.

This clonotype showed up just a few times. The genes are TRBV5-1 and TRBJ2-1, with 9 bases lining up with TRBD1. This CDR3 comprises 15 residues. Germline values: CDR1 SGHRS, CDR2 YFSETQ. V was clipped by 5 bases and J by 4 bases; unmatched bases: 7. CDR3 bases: TGCGCCAGCAGTTCAGGGACAGGGAAGTACAATGAGCAGTTCTTC. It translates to CASSSGTGKYNEQFF.

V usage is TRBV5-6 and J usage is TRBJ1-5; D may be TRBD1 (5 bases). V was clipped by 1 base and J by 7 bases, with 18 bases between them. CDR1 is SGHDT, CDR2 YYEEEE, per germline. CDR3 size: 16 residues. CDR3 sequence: CASSLKTEHPSQPQHF. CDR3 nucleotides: TGTGCCAGCAGCTTGAAGACAGAGCATCCGTCGCAGCCCCAGCATTTT.

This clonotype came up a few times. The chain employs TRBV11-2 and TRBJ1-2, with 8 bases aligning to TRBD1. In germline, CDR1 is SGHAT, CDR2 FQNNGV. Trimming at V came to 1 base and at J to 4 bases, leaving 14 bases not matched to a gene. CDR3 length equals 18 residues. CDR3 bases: TGTGCCAGCAGCTTAGGATCGGGGACGGGACAGGATTTCTATGGCTACACCTTC. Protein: CASSLGSGTGQDFYGYTF.

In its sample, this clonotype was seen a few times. Here the CDR3 DNA reads TGTGCCAGCAATGCGGCTAGCGGGTTATTTGGGGAGCTGTTTTTT. Encoded protein: CASNAASGLFGELFF. The chain is built from TRBV12-3 or TRBV12-4 and TRBJ2-2; TRBD2 matches at 8 bases. The trim removed 7 bases at V and 8 bases at J, leaving 12 bases unmatched. The CDR3 length is 15 residues.

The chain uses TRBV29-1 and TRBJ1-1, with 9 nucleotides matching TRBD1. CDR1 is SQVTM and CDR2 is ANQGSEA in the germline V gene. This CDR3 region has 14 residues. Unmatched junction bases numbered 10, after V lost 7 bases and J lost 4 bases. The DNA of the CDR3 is TGCAGCGCTACAAGGGGACAGGGTACCACTGAAGCTTTCTTT. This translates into CSATRGQGTTEAFF.